These 5 T cell receptor beta chains were sequenced from one sample in a study of Graves' ophthalmopathy and Graves' hyperthyroidism. Investigators amplified TCR beta CDR3 regions from RNA transcripts. RT-PCR in the first round used HTBI primers; a second-round multiplex PCR followed. Each CDR3 protein gets one entry after TCRdb re-called the multiplex PCR reads with MiXCR. The sample contains almost 750,000 distinct CDR3 sequences, 40% of which appear only once. Specimen: peripheral blood. These receptors all stem from an adult man with Graves' ophthalmopathy.

J is TRBJ2-5 and V is TRBV2, with 7 bases identical to TRBD2. Per the germline V gene, CDR1 is SNHLY and CDR2 is FYNNEI. Unmatched junction bases numbered 9, after V lost 3 bases and J lost 5 bases. This CDR3 is built from 15 residues. CDR3 protein: CASSDLAGVVETQYF. CDR3 in DNA: TGTGCCAGCAGTGATCTTGCGGGGGTAGTGGAGACCCAGTACTTC.

This sequence joins TRBV7-2 and TRBJ2-7, with TRBD2 identical over 8 bases. The CDR3 spans 15 residues. The germline V gene has CDR1 SGHTA and CDR2 FQGNSA. Losses at the gene ends were 6 bases for V and 3 bases for J; bases not matched to a gene: 10. CDR3 residues: CASSDTGTRNYEQYF. The DNA of the CDR3 is TGTGCCAGCAGTGACACCGGGACTAGGAACTACGAGCAGTACTTC.

This clonotype was observed a handful of times. A read error is possible here, since a much larger clone lies one base away. This rearrangement joins TRBV25-1 to TRBJ2-7, with no clear D. This CDR3 is 10 amino acids long. From germline, CDR1 is MGHDK and CDR2 SYGVNS. The CDR3 region has the DNA TGTGCCAGCAGTGAGTACGGGCAGTACTTC. Translated: CASSEYGQYF.

This clonotype was seen ten or more times. This sequence joins TRBV11-2 and TRBJ1-1; D gene ambiguous. This CDR3 is 14 amino acids long. V was clipped by 1 base and J by 4 bases, with 10 bases between them. Germline CDR1 and CDR2: SGHAT and FQNNGV. The CDR3 is CASSLGVVGTEAFF. CDR3 in DNA: TGTGCCAGCAGCTTAGGGGTTGTTGGCACTGAAGCTTTCTTT.

The chain joins TRBV2 to TRBJ2-7, with 8 bases matching TRBD2. Germline CDR1 and CDR2: SNHLY and FYNNEI. The CDR3 is made up of 15 amino acids. V gave up 6 bases and J gave up 3 bases; unmatched junction bases: 10. CDR3 loop: CASSPPGLVFYEQYF. The CDR3 DNA reads as TGTGCCAGCAGCCCTCCGGGACTAGTGTTCTACGAGCAGTACTTC.